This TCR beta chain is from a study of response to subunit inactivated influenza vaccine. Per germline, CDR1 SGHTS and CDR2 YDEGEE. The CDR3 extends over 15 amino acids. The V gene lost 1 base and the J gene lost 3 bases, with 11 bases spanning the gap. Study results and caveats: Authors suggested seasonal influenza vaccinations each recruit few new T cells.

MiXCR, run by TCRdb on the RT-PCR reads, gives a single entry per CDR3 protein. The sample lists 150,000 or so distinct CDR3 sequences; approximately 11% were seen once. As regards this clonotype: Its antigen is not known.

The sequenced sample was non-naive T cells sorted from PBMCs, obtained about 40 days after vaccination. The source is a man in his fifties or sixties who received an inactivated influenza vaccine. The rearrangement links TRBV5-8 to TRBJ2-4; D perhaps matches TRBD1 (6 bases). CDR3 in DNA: TGTGCCAGCAGCTTGACAGGGAGTGGCAAAAACATTCAGTACTTC. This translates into CASSLTGSGKNIQYF.